This T cell receptor beta chain was documented in a study of blood T cells in healthy people across ages. Study as a whole: Template switching retrieved approximately one barcoded beta molecule for each two T cells.

A few counts support this clonotype. Its antigen is still unknown. Findings and limits, study-wide: Unsorted PBMCs ruled out conclusive naive versus antigen-experienced comparison. From one million sequenced T cells, diversity estimates were lower bounds.

V was trimmed by 0 bases and J by 5 bases, leaving 4 bases between them. The CDR3 covers 12 residues. The V gene's germline CDR1 is LGHDT and CDR2 YNNKEL (reference sequence). A second PCR, run for about 6 to 11 cycles, used a sample-barcoded 5' primer plus a J-beta primer mix. Using its own MiXCR run on the 5' RACE reads, TCRdb lists one record per CDR3 protein. The table records about 280,000 distinct CDR3 sequences, 25% to 30% of them present only once. This chain joins TRBV3-1 and TRBJ2-5; D not certain. The specimen was blood. This receptor was identified in a woman aged 65 to 85 in good health. Here the CDR3 reads CASSQESETQYF. The CDR3 nucleotides read TGTGCCAGCAGCCAAGAGAGTGAGACCCAGTACTTC.